These 16 T cell receptor beta chains share one sample of origin, sequenced in a study of OX40 agonist ivuxolimab in advanced cancers. Profiling relied on immunoSEQ multiplex PCR, and the TCRdb table lists in-frame clones only, not all of them. The table shows about 18,000 clones, with roughly 91% occurring only once. Sequencing was performed on CD4+ or CD8+ T cells sorted from blood, taken in a trial of the OX40 agonist ivuxolimab. Every receptor here comes from an adult with an advanced solid tumor such as melanoma, head and neck, liver or kidney cancer.

The chain employs TRBV27 and TRBJ2-7; 12 nucleotides line up with TRBD2. The CDR3 runs to 16 residues. Germline values: CDR1 MNHEY, CDR2 SMNVEV (reference sequence). Unmatched junction bases numbered 6, after V lost 4 bases and J lost 2 bases. CDR3 nucleotides: TGTGCCAGCAGTTACACGACTAGCGGGGGCCCCTACGAGCAGTACTTC. Translated, it gives CASSYTTSGGPYEQYF.

The chain carries TRBV7-7 and TRBJ2-1, with 15 bases aligning to TRBD2. The CDR3 totals 16 residues. V was clipped by 5 bases and J by 5 bases; unmatched bases: 4. Germline CDR1 is SSHAT and CDR2 is FNYEAQ (reference sequence). CDR3 sequence: CASSQGLAGGNNEQFF. The CDR3 coding sequence is TGTGCCAGCAGCCAAGGACTAGCGGGGGGGAACAATGAGCAGTTCTTC.

This sequence joins TRBV5-6 and TRBJ2-7; 8 bases fit TRBD1. Germline V gene data show CDR1 as SGHDT and CDR2 as YYEEEE. Trimming removed 2 bases from V and 1 base from J; junction bases left unmatched: 2. The CDR3 is 14 amino acids. CDR3: CASSFGQGSYEQYF. CDR3 sequence (DNA): TGTGCCAGCAGCTTCGGACAGGGATCCTACGAGCAGTACTTC.

The chain carries TRBV7-3 and TRBJ1-5; D is unresolved. Germline CDR1 and CDR2: SGHTA and FQGTGA. The CDR3 is 18 amino acids. Trimming stripped 5 bases from V and 0 bases from J, with 20 bases between. CDR3 amino acids: CASSLFSLASHSNQPQHF. The CDR3 DNA is TGTGCCAGCAGCCTCTTTAGCCTTGCTTCCCATAGCAATCAGCCCCAGCATTTT.

This chain links TRBV7-7 with TRBJ2-1, with D uncertain. Trimming took off 5 bases at V and 8 bases at J, with 10 bases between the two ends. In germline, CDR1 is SSHAT, CDR2 FNYEAQ (reference sequence). This CDR3 region has 12 residues. CDR3 in DNA: TGTGCCAGCAGCCCCAACGGATATGAGCAGTTCTTC. Its protein is CASSPNGYEQFF. The entire variable domain, with the rest obtained from reference TRBV7-7 and TRBJ2-1, is as follows: GAGVSQSPRYKVTKRGQDVTLRCDPISSHATLYWYQQALGQGPEFLTYFNYEAQPDKSGLPSDRFSAERPEGSISTLTIQRTEQRDSAMYRCASSPNGYEQFFGPGTRLTVL.

The CDR3 loop reads CATSRVGNEKLFF. The CDR3 DNA reads TGTGCCACCAGCAGAGTAGGGAACGAAAAACTGTTTTTT. The V and J genes are TRBV15 and TRBJ1-4; D ambiguous. Trimming shortened V by 1 base and J by 8 bases, and 8 bases separated the two germline ends. CDR1 and CDR2 (germline): LNHNV, YYDKDF (reference sequence). This CDR3 has 13 residues.

This chain joins TRBV29-1 and TRBJ2-7, with D uncertain. This CDR3 comprises 13 residues. V gave up 7 bases and J gave up 1 base, with 14 bases separating them. CDR1 and CDR2 from the germline V gene are SQVTM and ANQGSEA. The CDR3 nucleotides are TGCAGCGCCTACTCAGTCCAATCCTACGAGCAGTACTTC. The encoded protein is CSAYSVQSYEQYF.

CDR3 sequence reads: CASSGGTSGSSDTQYF. In nucleotides, the CDR3 is TGCGCCAGCAGTGGGGGTACTAGCGGGAGCTCAGATACGCAGTATTTT. The V and J genes are TRBV10-1 and TRBJ2-3; 11 bases align to TRBD2. Trimming removed 4 bases from V and 4 bases from J; junction bases left unmatched: 7. The germline CDR1 and CDR2 sequences are WNHNN and SYGVQD (reference sequence). The CDR3 sequence is 16 residues long.

The chain uses TRBV9 and TRBJ1-1, with 8 bases matching TRBD1. Germline loops: CDR1 SGDLS, CDR2 YYNGEE. The V and J ends lost 2 bases and 3 bases, in that order; junction bases with no gene match: 15. The CDR3 is made up of 18 amino acids. The CDR3 sequence: CASSVAGRQGRLYTEAFF. For the CDR3, the DNA is TGTGCCAGCAGCGTTGCTGGGCGACAGGGGAGATTGTACACTGAAGCTTTCTTT.

The chain is built from TRBV11-3 and TRBJ1-2, with unresolved D. Germline CDR1 and CDR2: SGHNT and YENEEA. The CDR3 totals 15 residues. V dropped 5 bases and J dropped 5 bases, with 18 bases sitting between them. CDR3 coding DNA: TGTGCCAGCAGCCCTTTCGGGCGCAGTCCTTATGGCTACACCTTC. Encoded protein: CASSPFGRSPYGYTF.

This clone was counted a few times. The CDR3: CASSQEMHRAKLFF. DNA of the CDR3: TGTGCCAGCAGCCAAGAAATGCATCGTGCCAAACTGTTTTTT. The rearrangement links TRBV4-2 to TRBJ1-4; D unresolved. The V end lost 0 bases, the J end lost 11 bases, and 13 bases lay between the germline ends. This CDR3 has 14 amino acids. Germline loops: CDR1 LGHNA, CDR2 YNFKEQ.

The chain combines TRBV6-5 with TRBJ2-7; D is unresolved. V shed 6 bases and J shed 2 bases, with 11 bases lying between them. The CDR3 has 13 residues. The germline V gene encodes CDR1 MNHEY and CDR2 SVGAGI. The CDR3 protein is CASSPTHTYEQYF. The CDR3 bases are TGTGCCAGCAGCCCCACTCATACCTACGAGCAGTACTTC.

J is TRBJ1-5 and V is TRBV11-3; D gene unclear. CDR1 SGHNT and CDR2 YENEEA come from the germline V gene. There are 15 residues in the CDR3. The ends were cut back, 3 bases at V and 3 bases at J, with 12 bases in the middle. Written as DNA, the CDR3 is TGTGCCAGCAGCTTGGATGGGGTCTACAATCAGCCCCAGCATTTT. It specifies CASSLDGVYNQPQHF.

This clone was observed once. CDR3 loop: CASSYPNTGELFF. The CDR3 nucleotides read TGTGCCAGCAGTTATCCGAACACCGGGGAGCTGTTTTTT. The chain is built from TRBV6-5 and TRBJ2-2; D unresolved. Per germline, CDR1 MNHEY and CDR2 SVGAGI. CDR3 length: 13 amino acids. V lost 3 bases and J 0 bases, leaving 2 bases between the germline ends.

This sequence joins TRBV5-6 and TRBJ2-5, with a possible D match to TRBD2 (5 bases). CDR1 and CDR2 (germline): SGHDT, YYEEEE. The CDR3 totals 14 residues. Trimming cost V 5 bases and J 2 bases, with 13 bases left between them. The CDR3 protein is CASRSGEEQETQYF. The DNA of the CDR3 is TGTGCCAGCAGGAGCGGAGAGGAGCAAGAGACCCAGTACTTC.

The chain uses TRBV4-3 and TRBJ2-7, with 8 nucleotides matching TRBD1. The germline gives CDR1 LGHNA, CDR2 YSLEER. This CDR3 contains 15 residues. V was clipped by 1 base and J by 4 bases; unmatched bases: 6. The CDR3 bases are TGCGCCAGCAGCCAAGTTGGCCAGGGGGCATACGAGCAGTACTTC. Its protein product is CASSQVGQGAYEQYF.